This T cell receptor (beta chain) was identified during a study of blood T cell repertoires in COVID-19. Overall study context: Researchers got acute and convalescent COVID-19 samples from the United States, Italy and Spain. PBMCs, B-cell-depleted T cells, or T cells were the source of the cDNA or gDNA that made up the material.

Germline V gene lookup returns CDR1 SEHNR and CDR2 FQNEAQ (reference sequence). The CDR3 runs to 14 residues. Trimming at V came to 7 bases and at J to 4 bases, leaving 9 bases not matched to a gene. In the original analysis: Amplified reference gene primers provided the basis for estimating nucleated cell counts. Libraries were prepared by immunoSEQ multiplex PCR; TCRdb keeps only in-frame clonotypes and omits some of them. Clonal size and the V and J genes are those of that table, whereas D and trimming came from the DNA. The sample lists about 59,000 clones; more than 60% were seen once. Sequenced sample: peripheral blood. The chain employs TRBV7-9 and TRBJ1-1; 7 bases are a match to TRBD1. The TCR was taken from a woman in her 70s with acute or convalescent COVID-19. CDR3 nucleotide sequence: TGTGCCAGCACCGTGGACAGGCAGAGCACTGAAGCTTTCTTT. Its translation: CASTVDRQSTEAFF. The complete variable domain, with remaining parts taken from reference TRBV7-9 and TRBJ1-1, reads DTGVSQNPRHKITKRGQNVTFRCDPISEHNRLYWYRQTLGQGPEFLTYFQNEAQLEKSRLLSDRFSAERPKGSFSTLEIQRTEQGDSAMYLCASTVDRQSTEAFFGQGTRLTVV.